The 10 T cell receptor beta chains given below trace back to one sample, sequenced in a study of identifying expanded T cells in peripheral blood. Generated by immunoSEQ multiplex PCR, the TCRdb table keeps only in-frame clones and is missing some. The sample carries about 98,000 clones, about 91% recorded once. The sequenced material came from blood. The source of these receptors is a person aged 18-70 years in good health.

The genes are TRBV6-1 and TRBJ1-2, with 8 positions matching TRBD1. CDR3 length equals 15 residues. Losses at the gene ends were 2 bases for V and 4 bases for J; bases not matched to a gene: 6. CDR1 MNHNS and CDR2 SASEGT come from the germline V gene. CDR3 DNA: TGTGCCAGCAGTGAACTCGGACAGGGAGTCTATGGCTACACCTTC. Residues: CASSELGQGVYGYTF.

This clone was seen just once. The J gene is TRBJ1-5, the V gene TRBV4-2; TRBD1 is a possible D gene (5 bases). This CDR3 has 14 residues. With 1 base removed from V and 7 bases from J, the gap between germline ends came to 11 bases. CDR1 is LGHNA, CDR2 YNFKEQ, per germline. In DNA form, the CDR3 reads TGTGCCAGCAGCCAAGCCTCAGGGCACCAGCCCCAGCATTTT. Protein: CASSQASGHQPQHF.

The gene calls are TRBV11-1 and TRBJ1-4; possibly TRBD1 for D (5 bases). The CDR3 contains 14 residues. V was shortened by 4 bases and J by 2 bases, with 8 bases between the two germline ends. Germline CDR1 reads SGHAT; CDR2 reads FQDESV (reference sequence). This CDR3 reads CASSSGLTNEKLFF. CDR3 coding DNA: TGTGCCAGCAGCTCGGGGCTCACTAATGAAAAACTGTTTTTT.

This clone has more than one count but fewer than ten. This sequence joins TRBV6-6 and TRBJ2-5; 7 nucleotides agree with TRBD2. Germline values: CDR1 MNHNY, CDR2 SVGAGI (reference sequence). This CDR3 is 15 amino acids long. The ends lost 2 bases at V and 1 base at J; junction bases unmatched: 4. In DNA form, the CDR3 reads TGTGCCAGCAGTTACGTGACGGGGGGCCAAGAGACCCAGTACTTC. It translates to CASSYVTGGQETQYF.

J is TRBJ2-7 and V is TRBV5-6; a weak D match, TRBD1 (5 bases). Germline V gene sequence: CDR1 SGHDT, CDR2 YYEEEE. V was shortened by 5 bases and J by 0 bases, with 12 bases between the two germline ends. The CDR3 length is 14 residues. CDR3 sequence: CASRRTFSSYEQYF. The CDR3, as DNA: TGTGCCAGCAGGAGGACATTCAGCTCCTACGAGCAGTACTTC.

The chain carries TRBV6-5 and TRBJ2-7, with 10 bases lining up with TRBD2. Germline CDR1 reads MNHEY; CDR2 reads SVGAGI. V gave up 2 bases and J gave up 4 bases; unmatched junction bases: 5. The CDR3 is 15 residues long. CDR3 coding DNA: TGTGCCAGCAGTTACAAAGCGGGGGGGAAATACGAGCAGTACTTC. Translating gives CASSYKAGGKYEQYF.

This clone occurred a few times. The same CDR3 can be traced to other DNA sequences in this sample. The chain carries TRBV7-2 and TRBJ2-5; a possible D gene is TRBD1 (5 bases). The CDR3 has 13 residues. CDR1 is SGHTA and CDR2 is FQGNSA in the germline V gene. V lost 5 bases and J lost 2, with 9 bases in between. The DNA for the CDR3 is TGTGCCAGCAGCCCGACAGCGCAAGAGACCCAGTACTTC. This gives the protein CASSPTAQETQYF.

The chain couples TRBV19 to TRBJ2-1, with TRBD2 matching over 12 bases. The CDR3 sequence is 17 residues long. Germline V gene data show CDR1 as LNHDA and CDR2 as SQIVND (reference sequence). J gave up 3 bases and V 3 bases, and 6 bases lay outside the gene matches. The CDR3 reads CASSITELAGGYNEQFF. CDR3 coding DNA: TGTGCCAGTAGTATTACGGAACTAGCGGGGGGCTACAATGAGCAGTTCTTC.

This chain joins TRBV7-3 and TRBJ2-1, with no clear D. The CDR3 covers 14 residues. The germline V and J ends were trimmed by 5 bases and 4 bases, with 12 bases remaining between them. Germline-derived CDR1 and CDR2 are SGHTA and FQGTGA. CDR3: CASSVAVGYNEQFF. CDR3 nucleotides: TGTGCCAGCAGCGTGGCCGTTGGGTACAATGAGCAGTTCTTC.

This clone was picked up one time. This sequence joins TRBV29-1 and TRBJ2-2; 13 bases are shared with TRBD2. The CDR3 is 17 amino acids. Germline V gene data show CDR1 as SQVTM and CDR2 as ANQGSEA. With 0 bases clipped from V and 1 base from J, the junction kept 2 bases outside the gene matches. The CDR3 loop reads CSVEDRLAGGNTGELFF. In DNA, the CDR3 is TGCAGCGTTGAAGATAGACTAGCGGGAGGGAACACCGGGGAGCTGTTTTTT.